One and the same sample provided the 7 T cell receptor beta chains below, sequenced in a study of blood T cell repertoires in COVID-19. Assay used: immunoSEQ multiplex PCR; TCRdb lists only in-frame clones, some missing. In the table there are about 39,000 clones, about 85% of which are singletons. Sequenced sample: peripheral blood. Receptor source: a man aged 60-69 years with acute or convalescent COVID-19.

The table lists this clone with a count of one. The J gene is TRBJ2-2, the V gene TRBV9; TRBD2 agrees at 13 bases. The junction had 7 bases not matched to a gene; V was cut back by 3 bases and J by 8 bases. The CDR3 contains 16 residues. Germline values: CDR1 SGDLS, CDR2 YYNGEE. CDR3 sequence reads: CASSATSGRAEGELFF. CDR3 nucleotide sequence: TGTGCCAGCAGCGCCACTAGCGGGAGGGCCGAGGGGGAGCTGTTTTTT.

The V and J genes are TRBV10-2 and TRBJ2-2; D is unclear. Germline assignment: CDR1 WSHSY and CDR2 SAAADI. V lost 8 bases and J 0 bases, leaving 10 bases between the germline ends. The CDR3 runs 14 residues. Written as DNA, the CDR3 is TGCGCCAGCCTCAGGCCAACGAACACCGGGGAGCTGTTTTTT. Protein product: CASLRPTNTGELFF.

The chain combines TRBV4-1 with TRBJ1-1, with TRBD1 identical over 7 bases. CDR3 length: 15 amino acids. Unmatched junction bases numbered 4, after V lost 3 bases and J lost 0 bases. CDR1 and CDR2 (germline): MGHRA, YSYEKL. The CDR3 sequence: CASSQLTGLNTEAFF. The CDR3 DNA follows: TGCGCCAGCAGCCAGCTGACAGGGCTGAACACTGAAGCTTTCTTT.

The chain couples TRBV11-1 to TRBJ2-2, with TRBD1 matching 7 bases. The CDR3 is made up of 15 amino acids. Germline V gene lookup returns CDR1 SGHAT and CDR2 FQDESV (reference sequence). The J segment lost 0 bases and the V segment lost 7 bases, leaving 5 bases of the junction unmatched. CDR3 sequence: CASTWDRANTGELFF. As DNA, the CDR3 is TGTGCCAGCACCTGGGACAGAGCGAACACCGGGGAGCTGTTTTTT.

V and J are TRBV7-3 and TRBJ2-2; 10 bases align to TRBD2. The CDR3 runs 15 residues. Germline CDR1 reads SGHTA; CDR2 reads FQGTGA. Trimming cost V 5 bases and J 6 bases; bases outside gene matches: 6. CDR3 DNA: TGTGCCAGCAGCCGTAGCGGGGGGAATGCCGGGGAGCTGTTTTTT. Translated: CASSRSGGNAGELFF.

The chain carries TRBV15 and TRBJ1-1, with a possible D match to TRBD1 (6 bases). V was pared by 8 bases and J by 5 bases, with 18 bases between. The CDR3 totals 14 residues. Per germline, CDR1 LNHNV and CDR2 YYDKDF (reference sequence). CDR3 sequence: CATGNRGSLTEAFF. The CDR3 nucleotides read TGTGCCACCGGAAATAGGGGGTCGTTGACTGAAGCTTTCTTT.

This chain uses TRBV25-1 with TRBJ1-1, with unresolved D. Germline lookup yields CDR1 MGHDK and CDR2 SYGVNS. The V and J ends lost 8 bases and 6 bases respectively, with 13 bases between them. There are 12 residues in the CDR3. Written as DNA, the CDR3 is TGTGCCAGCCGTCAGACGAGCGCTGAAGCTTTCTTT. Protein product: CASRQTSAEAFF.